Listed below are T cell receptor beta chains from one sample, sequenced in a study of OX40 agonist ivuxolimab in advanced cancers. The data were produced by immunoSEQ multiplex PCR, yet TCRdb's version contains in-frame clones alone and is incomplete. The table records some 140,000 clones, approximately 90% of them present only once. This material consisted of CD4+ or CD8+ T cells sorted from blood, taken in a trial of the OX40 agonist ivuxolimab. These receptors came from an adult with an advanced solid tumor such as melanoma, head and neck, liver or kidney cancer. Each CDR3 is given with its conserved first and last residue. A D gene is named only where the DNA matches it firmly. Clone size appears in some rows only: once, few, many, or a class for an expanded clone.

TRBJ2-1 TRBD1 once TRBV28 TGTGCCAGCAGCTCTGACAGGGCCCCGAGGTTCTTC CASSSDRAPRFF
TRBJ1-4 . medium-sized TRBV28 TGTGCCAGCAAAACTAATGAAAAACTGTTTTTT CASKTNEKLFF
TRBJ2-2 . . TRBV9 TGTGCCAGCAGCAAGATCGGGGAGCTGTTTTTT CASSKIGELFF
TRBJ1-1 . once TRBV30 TGTGCCTGGGGGGGACAATTGAACACTGAAGCTTTCTTT CAWGGQLNTEAFF
TRBJ2-3 TRBD2 . TRBV7-3 TGTGCCAGCAGCCTTTTAGGGTCCTGGACTAGCGGGAGGGTTCAAGATACGCAGTATTTT CASSLLGSWTSGRVQDTQYF
TRBJ2-7 . . TRBV9 TGTGCCAGCAGCGTGGGCCTCGAGACCGGTGCGGCGTCCTACGAGCAGTACTTC CASSVGLETGAASYEQYF
TRBJ2-7 . . TRBV28 TGTGCCAGCAGTTTACAGGGACACTACGAGCAGTACTTC CASSLQGHYEQYF
TRBJ2-7 TRBD1 . TRBV15 TGTGCCACCAGCAGAGAGGGGCTCCGGGACAGCTACTACGAGCAGTACTTC CATSREGLRDSYYEQYF
TRBJ2-7 . . TRBV30 TGTGCCTGGAGTGGGAGGGAAACCCACTCCCCCGAAACCTACGAGCAGTACTTC CAWSGRETHSPETYEQYF
TRBJ2-1 . once TRBV28 TGTGCCAGCAGTTTACGCGTTAATGAGCAGTTCTTC CASSLRVNEQFF
TRBJ1-1 . . TRBV5-1 TGCGCCAGCAGCCTTCGGGAGAACACTGAAGCTTTCTTT CASSLRENTEAFF
TRBJ1-1 TRBD1 . TRBV9 TGTGCCAGCAGCGTAGACGGGACAGGGGTCACTGAAGCTTTCTTT CASSVDGTGVTEAFF
TRBJ1-3 TRBD1 . TRBV27 TGTGCCAGCAGTGTGGACAGGGGACGTGGAAACACCATATATTTT CASSVDRGRGNTIYF
TRBJ1-5 . . TRBV6-4 TGTGCCAGCAGTGACTCGTACAGCAATCAGCCCCAGCATTTT CASSDSYSNQPQHF
TRBJ1-2 . . TRBV7-8 TGTGCCAGCAGCTTAGGGGGGACCGCCTATGGCTACACCTTC CASSLGGTAYGYTF
TRBJ1-2 . once TRBV7-9 TGTGCCAGCAGCTTCGAAAATCGTGGCTACACCTTC CASSFENRGYTF
TRBJ1-6 . . TRBV25-1 TGTGCCAGTAAACAATCTGGATCCTATAATTCACCCCTCCACTTT CASKQSGSYNSPLHF
TRBJ1-1 . . TRBV30 TGTGCCTGGAATCCGATCCGGACAGCAAGTCTCATGAACACTGAAGCTTTCTTT CAWNPIRTASLMNTEAFF
TRBJ1-1 TRBD1 . TRBV6-5 TGTGCCAGCAGTCGGGACAGCCGCACTGAAGCTTTCTTT CASSRDSRTEAFF
TRBJ1-5 . . TRBV28 TGTGCCAGCGTCAATAGCAATCAGCCCCAGCATTTT CASVNSNQPQHF
TRBJ1-3 . . TRBV6-1 TGTGCCAGCAGGCCACGGGACACTTCTGGAAACACCATATATTTT CASRPRDTSGNTIYF
TRBJ1-1 . few TRBV19 TGTGCCAGTTGGGGACAACTGGGGTGGACTGAAGCTTTCTTT CASWGQLGWTEAFF
TRBJ2-1 . . TRBV5-6 TGTGCCAGCAGCTTTCTCCCTAGCAGCTCCTACAATGAGCAGTTCTTC CASSFLPSSSYNEQFF
TRBJ2-7 . . TRBV30 TGTGCCTGGAGTGTTGGGGCGACCTACGAGCAGTACTTC CAWSVGATYEQYF
TRBJ2-1 . . TRBV11-3 TGTGCCAGCAGCTTAGATAGAGTGGGACCAACGACTGAGCAGTTCTTC CASSLDRVGPTTEQFF
TRBJ2-3 TRBD2 . TRBV7-6 TGTGCCAGCACCAGAGGGGCGGGAGAGGGAGATACGCAGTATTTT CASTRGAGEGDTQYF
TRBJ2-1 . . TRBV12-1 TGTGCCAGCAGCCTGCAGGTCCCCCATACTAGCGGATACTACAATGAGCAGTTCTTC CASSLQVPHTSGYYNEQFF
TRBJ2-7 TRBD1 . TRBV19 TGTGCCAGTAGTCCCAAGGGACAGGGGGCTCGTTTCTTCTCCTACGAGCAGTACTTC CASSPKGQGARFFSYEQYF
TRBJ1-4 . . TRBV5-1 TGCGCCAGCAGCTTCGGACGCGACTGGGGGGATAAACTGTTTTTT CASSFGRDWGDKLFF
TRBJ1-5 TRBD1 . TRBV28 TGTGCCAGCAGCTTACACAGGGGGAGCAATCAGCCCCAGCATTTT CASSLHRGSNQPQHF
TRBJ1-1 . . TRBV5-1 TGCGCCAGCAGTTTCCCCACAGGGCAACCCACTGAAGCTTTCTTT CASSFPTGQPTEAFF
TRBJ2-3 . . TRBV9 TGTGCCAGCAGCGTAGGCAGGCTCCAACTAAGCACAGATACGCAGTATTTT CASSVGRLQLSTDTQYF
TRBJ2-3 TRBD2 once TRBV19 TGTGCCAGTAGTTTACTAGCGGGAGGGGGAGATACGCAGTATTTT CASSLLAGGGDTQYF
TRBJ2-1 . . TRBV19 TGTGCCAGTAGTATGATAGGAGGGGTAGAGAGTGAGCAGTTCTTC CASSMIGGVESEQFF
TRBJ2-7 TRBD2 . TRBV7-6 TGTGCCAGCAGCAGTGGGACTAGCGGGTACTACGAGCAGTACTTC CASSSGTSGYYEQYF
TRBJ2-7 TRBD2 . TRBV6-5 TGTGCCAGCAGTTTCATGACTAGCGGGAGGTACGAGCAGTACTTC CASSFMTSGRYEQYF